The 24 T cell receptor beta chains given below trace back to one sample, sequenced in a study of cytomegalovirus exposure and HLA in healthy donors. Researchers ran the PCR with 60 Vbeta and 13 Jbeta primers. This table comes from immunoSEQ multiplex PCR, and its TCRdb copy is limited to in-frame clones, with some not included. Its table records around 130,000 clones. The specimen was PBMCs. Source of these receptors: an older woman in good health and CMV-seronegative.

CDR3 residues: CASSVGAGVNTGELFF. The CDR3 DNA reads as TGTGCCAGCAGCGTAGGGGCAGGGGTCAACACCGGGGAGCTGTTTTTT. This chain links TRBV9 with TRBJ2-2; D is possibly TRBD1 (6 bases). Germline CDR1 is SGDLS and CDR2 is YYNGEE. The CDR3 contains 16 residues. V lost 0 bases, J lost 2 bases, and 11 bases lay in between.

The chain recombines TRBV6-5 with TRBJ2-3, with D perhaps TRBD1 (6 bases). The germline V gene encodes CDR1 MNHEY and CDR2 SVGAGI. The CDR3 covers 15 residues. V dropped 2 bases and J dropped 5 bases, with 14 bases sitting between them. CDR3: CASSYGDNPVDTQYF. The CDR3 coding sequence is TGTGCCAGCAGTTACGGGGACAACCCAGTAGATACGCAGTATTTT.

The V and J genes are TRBV19 and TRBJ1-6, with a weak D call TRBD1 (5 bases). Between the trimmed V and J ends, which lost 7 bases and 2 bases, there was a span of 15 bases. The CDR3 contains 16 residues. Germline CDR1 is LNHDA and CDR2 is SQIVND (reference sequence). The CDR3 loop reads CASTARVAAYNSPLHF. The CDR3 nucleotides are TGTGCCAGTACCGCCAGGGTGGCCGCCTATAATTCACCCCTCCACTTT.

This chain joins TRBV6-5 and TRBJ1-6; D remains ambiguous. V was trimmed by 2 bases and J by 7 bases, leaving 9 bases between them. The CDR3 totals 14 residues. Per germline, CDR1 MNHEY and CDR2 SVGAGI. CDR3 coding DNA: TGTGCCAGCAGTTACGGTACGGGAAATTCACCCCTCCACTTT. Protein product: CASSYGTGNSPLHF.

This chain links TRBV5-6 with TRBJ2-5; 7 bases line up with TRBD1. Near its end, the DNA agrees better with TRBJ2-7, so the J call may be wrong. Per the germline V gene, CDR1 is SGHDT and CDR2 is YYEEEE. The CDR3 sequence is 15 residues long. The CDR3, as DNA: TGTGCCAGCAGCCCAGGACAGGCCAGCTCCTACGAGCAGTACTTC. It is translated as CASSPGQASSYEQYF.

The chain links TRBV4-2 to TRBJ1-1; D perhaps matches TRBD1 (5 bases). Germline V gene lookup returns CDR1 LGHNA and CDR2 YNFKEQ. The CDR3 spans 13 residues. Trimming cost V 1 base and J 6 bases, with 9 bases left between them. The CDR3 sequence is CASSQVGVPEAFF. The CDR3 DNA follows: TGTGCCAGCAGCCAAGTAGGGGTACCTGAAGCTTTCTTT.

The V call is TRBV7-9, the J call TRBJ1-1; D unclear. V was clipped by 1 base and J by 4 bases, with 7 bases between them. In germline, CDR1 is SEHNR, CDR2 FQNEAQ (reference sequence). This CDR3 region has 13 residues. CDR3 coding DNA: TGTGCCAGCAGCTTAGAGACACTCACTGAAGCTTTCTTT. Protein sequence: CASSLETLTEAFF.

The chain uses TRBV5-1 and TRBJ1-1; 12 positions match TRBD1. This CDR3 is built from 16 residues. J gave up 4 bases and V 4 bases, and 8 bases lay outside the gene matches. CDR1 and CDR2 (germline): SGHRS, YFSETQ. Here the CDR3 reads CASSLGQGALGTEAFF. The CDR3 DNA sequence: TGCGCCAGCAGCCTGGGACAGGGGGCGCTGGGCACTGAAGCTTTCTTT.

V and J are TRBV5-1 and TRBJ2-1; 8 bases map to TRBD1. The CDR3 has 15 amino acids. V lost 4 bases to trimming and J lost 3 bases; unmatched junction nucleotides: 6. Germline V lookup: CDR1 SGHRS, CDR2 YFSETQ. The CDR3 spells CASSRGQGHYNEQFF. CDR3 nucleotides: TGCGCCAGCAGCCGCGGACAGGGCCACTACAATGAGCAGTTCTTC.

The J gene is TRBJ1-1, the V gene TRBV28; D is possibly TRBD1 (5 bases). V was shortened by 5 bases and J by 0 bases, with 16 bases between the two germline ends. The germline gives CDR1 MDHEN, CDR2 SYDVKM. The CDR3 totals 16 residues. CDR3 nucleotides: TGTGCCAGCAGTGTAGACAGAGGAAGTATGAACACTGAAGCTTTCTTT. Encoded protein: CASSVDRGSMNTEAFF.

This chain joins TRBV27 and TRBJ2-7; D is possibly TRBD1 (5 bases). Germline assignment: CDR1 MNHEY and CDR2 SMNVEV (reference sequence). Trimming shortened V by 3 bases and J by 1 base, and 10 bases separated the two germline ends. This CDR3 contains 14 residues. The CDR3 sequence: CASSLTQGSYEQYF. The CDR3 DNA sequence: TGTGCCAGCAGTTTGACTCAGGGATCCTACGAGCAGTACTTC.

The chain has TRBV15 and TRBJ2-7; 8 nucleotides align to TRBD1. Germline V gene data show CDR1 as LNHNV and CDR2 as YYDKDF (reference sequence). This CDR3 has 16 amino acids. Unmatched junction bases numbered 4, after V lost 0 bases and J lost 0 bases. CDR3 bases: TGTGCCACCAGCAGAGATCGCGGGACAGGCTCCTACGAGCAGTACTTC. As protein: CATSRDRGTGSYEQYF.

The chain combines TRBV28 with TRBJ1-1, with TRBD1 matching 9 bases. The CDR3 is made up of 15 amino acids. Trimming removed 9 bases from V and 1 base from J; junction bases left unmatched: 9. Looked up from germline, CDR1 is MDHEN and CDR2 is SYDVKM. The CDR3, as DNA: TGTGCCAGTAGGGGGGACAGGGTCCCGAACACTGAAGCTTTCTTT. Residues: CASRGDRVPNTEAFF.

The chain couples TRBV5-1 to TRBJ1-2; weak D call: TRBD1 (5 bases). Trimming stripped 3 bases from V and 3 bases from J, with 12 bases between. The CDR3 is made up of 14 amino acids. Germline CDR1 reads SGHRS; CDR2 reads YFSETQ. The CDR3 DNA is TGCGCCAGCAGCTGGGACTGGGCGGACTATGGCTACACCTTC. It codes for CASSWDWADYGYTF.

The chain couples TRBV19 to TRBJ2-6; weak D call: TRBD1 (6 bases). The germline V gene encodes CDR1 LNHDA and CDR2 SQIVND (reference sequence). The CDR3 loop spans 14 amino acids. The CDR3 coding sequence is TGTGCAACCACCGACAGGTCTGGGGCCAACGTCCTGACTTTC. This translates into CATTDRSGANVLTF. The full variable domain, in which reference TRBV19 and TRBJ2-6 provide the parts outside the CDR3, is DGGITQSPKYLFRKEGQNVTLSCEQNLNHDAMYWYRQDPGQGLRLIYYSQIVNDFQKGDIAEGYSVSREKKESFPLTVTSAQKNPTAFYLCATTDRSGANVLTFGAGSRLTVL.

This chain connects TRBV7-9 to TRBJ1-2, with 7 bases matching TRBD1. The CDR3 has 15 amino acids. Germline CDR1 SEHNR, CDR2 FQNEAQ (reference sequence). The junction had 9 bases not matched to a gene; V was cut back by 1 base and J by 7 bases. The CDR3 DNA is TGTGCCAGCAGCTTAGATCAGGGGGTAGTAATTGGCTACACCTTC. Translated, it gives CASSLDQGVVIGYTF.

As to this clone: Relative to the germline gene, one junction end is altered; a read error may explain this. This chain connects TRBV10-3 to TRBJ1-3; TRBD1 aligns across 9 bases. The CDR3 length is 14 residues. The V gene's germline CDR1 is ENHRY and CDR2 SYGVKD. CDR3 region: CAIRGQGGGNTTYF. The CDR3 region has the DNA TGTGCCATCAGGGGACAGGGAGGTGGAAACACCACATATTTT.

The rearrangement joins TRBV27 to TRBJ2-3; the D gene is possibly TRBD1 (5 bases). Germline CDR1 and CDR2: MNHEY and SMNVEV (reference sequence). The CDR3 loop spans 13 amino acids. V lost 6 bases to trimming and J lost 3 bases, with 10 bases between them. CDR3 sequence reads: CASRPTATDTQYF. In nucleotides, the CDR3 is TGTGCCAGCAGACCGACAGCGACAGATACGCAGTATTTT.

This chain links TRBV27 with TRBJ1-6, with 8 bases that match TRBD1. V dropped 2 bases and J dropped 10; count of bases not matched to a gene: 7. This CDR3 is 15 amino acids long. CDR1 is MNHEY and CDR2 is SMNVEV in the germline V gene (reference sequence). In DNA, the CDR3 is TGTGCCAGCAGTTTAAGGACAGGGAGATACTCACCCCTCCACTTT. Translated: CASSLRTGRYSPLHF.

This sequence joins TRBV9 and TRBJ2-3, with unresolved D. V gave up 0 bases and J gave up 0 bases, with 11 bases separating them. The CDR3 is made up of 16 amino acids. Germline V gives CDR1 SGDLS, CDR2 YYNGEE. CDR3 bases: TGTGCCAGCAGCGTAGAGGTTAGCCTCAGCACAGATACGCAGTATTTT. Its translation is CASSVEVSLSTDTQYF.

V and J are TRBV27 and TRBJ1-1, with 9 nucleotides matching TRBD1. The V and J ends lost 6 bases and 3 bases, in that order; junction bases with no gene match: 11. CDR1 is MNHEY and CDR2 is SMNVEV in the germline V gene (reference sequence). The CDR3 covers 16 residues. The CDR3 loop is CASRNDRGFRDTEAFF. CDR3 in DNA: TGTGCCAGCAGAAACGACAGGGGGTTTCGCGACACTGAAGCTTTCTTT.

The chain recombines TRBV2 with TRBJ2-7; TRBD2 aligns across 8 bases. There are 15 residues in the CDR3. V lost 3 bases and J lost 6; bases outside the gene matches: 10. Germline V CDR1 and CDR2: SNHLY, FYNNEI. In DNA, the CDR3 is TGTGCCAGCAGTGACAACGGGGCCCTAGCGGGCGAGCAGTACTTC. It is translated as CASSDNGALAGEQYF.

The genes are TRBV11-3 and TRBJ2-1; maybe TRBD2 (6 bases). The CDR3 spans 15 residues. Germline CDR1 and CDR2: SGHNT and YENEEA. Between the trimmed V and J ends, which lost 0 bases and 5 bases, there was a span of 11 bases. The CDR3 DNA is TGTGCCAGCAGCTTAGATATCGGAGGGCACAATGAGCAGTTCTTC. This encodes CASSLDIGGHNEQFF.

This chain connects TRBV7-9 to TRBJ2-1; weak D call: TRBD1 (5 bases). V was cut by 0 bases and J by 8 bases, with 11 bases left in between. The CDR3 contains 14 residues. Germline CDR1 SEHNR, CDR2 FQNEAQ (reference sequence). Here the CDR3 reads CASSLASRVHEQFF. The CDR3 DNA reads as TGTGCCAGCAGCTTAGCGTCCAGGGTACATGAGCAGTTCTTC.